What follows are 32 T cell receptor beta chains derived from one specimen sequenced in a study of T cell repertoires in cytomegalovirus infection. No antigen has been identified for these receptors. TCRdb processed the reads anew with MiXCR; each CDR3 protein has one entry. The repertoire holds 230,000 or so distinct CDR3 sequences, approximately 40% seen once, with approximately 59% in the top ten. This material consisted of CD8+ T cells from cultured PBMCs, taken from culture after CMV antigen stimulation. Source of these receptors: a human donor in good health (CMV status not recorded). Some clones in this sample may be carry-over from other donors' samples.

There are a few counts of this clonotype. The CDR3 nucleotides read TGTGCCAGCAGCCCCTCAGGGGCAGTCACCGGGGAGCTGTTTTTT. It translates to CASSPSGAVTGELFF. This chain joins TRBV7-9 and TRBJ2-2, with D perhaps matching TRBD1 (6 bases). Trimming took 5 bases from V and 4 from J, leaving 14 bases between them. This CDR3 spans 15 amino acids. Germline CDR1 is SEHNR and CDR2 is FQNEAQ (reference sequence).

This clonotype has just a few counts. One end of the junction fails to match germline, which may point to a read error. The gene calls are TRBV7-6 and TRBJ2-1; no reliable D call. This CDR3 spans 16 amino acids. Germline V gene data show CDR1 as SGHVS and CDR2 as FNYEAQ. The chain's CDR3 is CASSPYRSLSHNEQFF. CDR3 DNA sequence: TGTGCCAGCAGCCCCTATCGTAGTCTCTCCCACAATGAGCAGTTCTTC.

This clonotype was recorded once. This rearrangement joins TRBV11-2 to TRBJ2-1; perhaps TRBD2 as D (7 bases). Germline V gene sequence: CDR1 SGHAT, CDR2 FQNNGV. V was clipped by 6 bases and J by 7 bases, with 13 bases between them. The CDR3 is 13 amino acids. DNA of the CDR3: TGTGCCAGCAGAAAAGAGGGGGGGAATGAGCAGTTCTTC. Translating gives CASRKEGGNEQFF.

This sequence joins TRBV7-6 and TRBJ2-1; 7 bases map to TRBD2. The CDR3 spans 15 residues. V lost 1 base and J lost 4; bases outside the gene matches: 4. Germline assignment: CDR1 SGHVS and CDR2 FNYEAQ. The CDR3 nucleotides read TGTGCCAGCAGCTTAGTACCTAGCGGTTACAATGAGCAGTTCTTC. It encodes CASSLVPSGYNEQFF.

The CDR3 bases are TGTGCCAGCAGCCAGGATGCCTTTGAAGCTTTCTTT. Residues: CASSQDAFEAFF. The chain employs TRBV7-6 and TRBJ1-1; D is uncertain. Germline V lookup: CDR1 SGHVS, CDR2 FNYEAQ. The CDR3 loop spans 12 amino acids. V lost 5 bases and J 7 bases, leaving 11 bases between the germline ends.

This clonotype came up a few times. This chain uses TRBV7-9 with TRBJ2-2, with unresolved D. Trimming took 0 bases from V and 1 from J, leaving 12 bases between them. CDR3 length: 17 residues. Germline V gives CDR1 SEHNR, CDR2 FQNEAQ (reference sequence). In DNA form, the CDR3 reads TGTGCCAGCAGCTTAGCGGTTCTAGATGAGAACACCGGGGAGCTGTTTTTT. It encodes CASSLAVLDENTGELFF.

The chain employs TRBV27 and TRBJ1-5; 11 positions agree with TRBD1. The CDR3 spans 19 residues. The V gene's germline CDR1 is MNHEY and CDR2 SMNVEV (reference sequence). J was trimmed by 5 bases and V by 3 bases; bases with no gene match: 15. This chain's CDR3 is CASSFFPPRTGGYDQPQHF. DNA for the CDR3: TGTGCCAGCAGTTTTTTTCCCCCCCGGACAGGGGGCTATGATCAGCCCCAGCATTTT.

This clonotype was seen once. The chain has TRBV7-6 and TRBJ2-2; the D is unclear. CDR3 length equals 12 residues. V gave up 10 bases and J gave up 7 bases, with 13 bases separating them. Per germline, CDR1 SGHVS and CDR2 FNYEAQ. CDR3 nucleotide sequence: TGTGCCATTCAAGAGCCGGTCGGGGAGCTGTTTTTT. Translation gives CAIQEPVGELFF.

There are a few counts of this clonotype. This chain joins TRBV10-3 and TRBJ2-1; tentatively, D is TRBD1 (6 bases). This CDR3 contains 15 residues. Trimming took 3 bases from V and 5 from J, leaving 14 bases between them. CDR1 and CDR2 from the germline V gene are ENHRY and SYGVKD. Here the CDR3 reads CAISDWAGVHNEQFF. The CDR3 DNA reads TGTGCCATCAGTGACTGGGCAGGGGTCCACAATGAGCAGTTCTTC.

J is TRBJ1-5 and V is TRBV20-1, with TRBD1 as a possible D gene (5 bases). Between the trimmed V and J ends, which lost 5 bases and 4 bases, there was a span of 27 bases. The germline V gene has CDR1 DFQATT and CDR2 SNEGSKA (reference sequence). This CDR3 is built from 18 residues. The CDR3 is CSAARSERSGGKNQPQHF. CDR3 DNA sequence: TGCAGTGCTGCACGGTCAGAACGATCCGGGGGTAAAAATCAGCCCCAGCATTTT.

A word on this clonotype: It may be a read error: a sequence one base away is much more abundant. The V call is TRBV7-8, the J call TRBJ2-5; 9 bases line up with TRBD2. The CDR3 is 16 residues long. V lost 5 bases to trimming and J lost 2 bases; unmatched junction nucleotides: 9. The germline CDR1 and CDR2 sequences are SGHVS and FQNEAQ. The CDR3 is CASSMGRGGGQETQYF. CDR3 nucleotide sequence: TGTGCCAGCAGCATGGGACGCGGGGGGGGTCAAGAGACCCAGTACTTC. Supplemented by reference TRBV7-8 and TRBJ2-5, the full variable domain reads GAGVSQSPRYKVAKRGQDVALRCDPISGHVSLFWYQQALGQGPEFLTYFQNEAQLDKSGLPSDRFFAERPEGSVSTLKIQRTQQEDSAVYLCASSMGRGGGQETQYFGPGTRLLVL.

This clonotype has just a few counts. This sequence joins TRBV7-6 and TRBJ2-7, with 8 positions matching TRBD1. Trimming removed 4 bases from V and 1 base from J; junction bases left unmatched: 9. This CDR3 spans 16 amino acids. Germline CDR1 reads SGHVS; CDR2 reads FNYEAQ. CDR3 in amino acids: CASSWGPGQDSYEQYF. DNA for the CDR3: TGTGCCAGCAGCTGGGGGCCGGGACAGGATTCCTACGAGCAGTACTTC.

A few counts support this clonotype. The chain links TRBV28 to TRBJ2-2; D is perhaps TRBD1 or TRBD2 (5 bases each). V was pared by 4 bases and J by 0 bases, with 12 bases between. The CDR3 totals 16 residues. Germline values: CDR1 MDHEN, CDR2 SYDVKM. For the CDR3, the DNA is TGTGCCAGCAGTTCCTCCGGGACGGCGAACACCGGGGAGCTGTTTTTT. The encoded protein is CASSSSGTANTGELFF.

DNA of the CDR3: TGTGCCAGCAAGGCGGACGGAAGCACAGATACGCAGTATTTT. Its protein product is CASKADGSTDTQYF. The genes are TRBV6-6 and TRBJ2-3; the D is unclear. This CDR3 contains 14 residues. V shed 7 bases and J shed 0 bases, with 11 bases lying between them. CDR1 is MNHNY, CDR2 SVGAGI, per germline (reference sequence).

The CDR3 reads CASSRTPRNGRSPLHF. CDR3 DNA sequence: TGTGCCAGCAGCCGGACTCCTAGGAATGGTAGATCACCCCTCCACTTT. The chain is built from TRBV6-5 and TRBJ1-6; D is uncertain. CDR1 and CDR2 (germline): MNHEY, SVGAGI. The CDR3 is 16 amino acids. V was cut by 6 bases and J by 10 bases, with 22 bases left in between.

This CDR3 reads CASSPSRDRGSNQPQHF. The CDR3 coding sequence is TGTGCCAGCAGTCCGTCCCGGGACAGGGGTAGCAATCAGCCCCAGCATTTT. The rearrangement links TRBV27 to TRBJ1-5; 10 bases agree with TRBD1. V gave up 5 bases and J gave up 0 bases; unmatched junction bases: 7. The CDR3 covers 17 residues. Germline CDR1 and CDR2: MNHEY and SMNVEV (reference sequence).

The chain joins TRBV14 to TRBJ1-5; no firm D call. The CDR3 sequence is 17 residues long. Trimming cost V 0 bases and J 5 bases, with 17 bases left between them. Germline CDR1 is SGHDN and CDR2 is FVKESK. The CDR3 nucleotides read TGTGCCAGCAGCCAAGATCAAGGGCAGGTCAACCATCAGCCCCAGCATTTT. It encodes CASSQDQGQVNHQPQHF.

The rearrangement links TRBV7-6 to TRBJ2-7; the D gene is possibly TRBD1 (5 bases). The length of the CDR3 is 13 residues. CDR1 is SGHVS and CDR2 is FNYEAQ in the germline V gene. V lost 6 bases, J lost 5 bases, and 14 bases lay in between. Here the CDR3 DNA reads TGTGCCAGCAGGACAGTTCTTGACCACGAGCAGTACTTC. Protein sequence: CASRTVLDHEQYF.

The rearrangement links TRBV9 to TRBJ2-7; 8 bases match TRBD2. The germline V gene has CDR1 SGDLS and CDR2 YYNGEE. Germline trimming cut 0 bases from V and 3 bases from J; bases unmatched to any gene: 2. CDR3 length: 14 residues. CDR3 in DNA: TGTGCCAGCAGCGTAGATAGCGGGGTCTACGAGCAGTACTTC. Its protein product is CASSVDSGVYEQYF.

This clonotype has more than one count but fewer than ten. The V and J genes are TRBV27 and TRBJ2-1; a weak D match, TRBD2 (5 bases). V was shortened by 5 bases and J by 5 bases, with 10 bases between the two germline ends. CDR3 size: 13 residues. In germline, CDR1 is MNHEY, CDR2 SMNVEV (reference sequence). The CDR3 sequence: CASSPGLNNEQFF. The DNA of the CDR3 is TGTGCCAGCAGTCCGGGATTGAACAATGAGCAGTTCTTC.

Many counts were recorded for this clonotype. This chain joins TRBV27 and TRBJ1-5, with D possibly matching TRBD1 (5 bases). With 4 bases removed from V and 1 base from J, the gap between germline ends came to 17 bases. The CDR3 loop spans 17 amino acids. Germline V gene sequence: CDR1 MNHEY, CDR2 SMNVEV (reference sequence). The CDR3 DNA sequence: TGTGCCAGCAGTTCGACCAAGGGGTGGACGAGCAATCAGCCCCAGCATTTT. Amino acids: CASSSTKGWTSNQPQHF.

This clonotype was detected only a few times. J is TRBJ1-2 and V is TRBV5-8; 9 bases agree with TRBD1. Germline V CDR1 and CDR2: SGHTS, YDEGEE. This CDR3 spans 18 amino acids. V lost 3 bases to trimming and J lost 5 bases; unmatched junction nucleotides: 17. The CDR3 is CASSSSLRDRDGSYGYTF. The CDR3 bases are TGTGCCAGCAGCTCAAGTCTCCGGGACAGGGATGGATCGTATGGCTACACCTTC.

This clonotype was detected ten times or more. The chain links TRBV7-2 to TRBJ2-7, with D hard to call. The CDR3 runs 14 residues. In germline, CDR1 is SGHTA, CDR2 FQGNSA. V lost 6 bases, J lost 2 bases, and 14 bases lay in between. The CDR3 here is CASSLRTATYEQYF. DNA of the CDR3: TGTGCCAGCAGTTTACGGACGGCCACCTACGAGCAGTACTTC. Supplemented by reference TRBV7-2 and TRBJ2-7, the full variable domain reads GAGVSQSPSNKVTEKGKDVELRCDPISGHTALYWYRQSLGQGLEFLIYFQGNSAPDKSGLPSDRFSAERTGGSVSTLTIQRTQQEDSAVYLCASSLRTATYEQYFGPGTRLTVT.

This clonotype was found many times. The rearrangement joins TRBV10-3 to TRBJ2-1, with D tentatively TRBD1 or TRBD2 (5 bases each). Trimming shortened V by 0 bases and J by 8 bases, and 17 bases separated the two germline ends. Germline V lookup: CDR1 ENHRY, CDR2 SYGVKD. The CDR3 length is 16 residues. The CDR3 spells CAISESGAGRGDEQFF. The DNA of the CDR3 is TGTGCCATCAGTGAGTCAGGCGCAGGGAGAGGGGATGAGCAGTTCTTC.

CDR3 loop: CASSRDYSYEQYF. CDR3 bases: TGTGCCAGCAGCAGGGACTACTCCTACGAGCAGTACTTC. The V and J genes are TRBV5-4 and TRBJ2-7; 7 nucleotides match TRBD2. From germline, CDR1 is SGHNT and CDR2 YYREEE (reference sequence). The J segment lost 0 bases and the V segment lost 4 bases, leaving 1 base of the junction unmatched. The CDR3 contains 13 residues.

The gene calls are TRBV30 and TRBJ1-5; perhaps TRBD1 as D (5 bases). CDR1 and CDR2 (germline): GTSNPN, SVGIG (reference sequence). Trimming removed 2 bases from V and 6 bases from J, with 11 bases in between. The CDR3 spans 13 residues. CDR3 loop: CAWSPAGTQPQHF. In DNA form, the CDR3 reads TGTGCCTGGAGTCCGGCAGGGACTCAGCCCCAGCATTTT. The full variable domain, with the rest looked up from reference TRBV30 and TRBJ1-5, is SQTIHQWPATLVQPVGSPLSLECTVEGTSNPNLYWYRQAAGRGLQLLFYSVGIGQISSEVPQNLSASRPQDRQFILSSKKLLLSDSGFYLCAWSPAGTQPQHFGDGTRLSIL.

This clonotype has just a few counts. The J gene is TRBJ2-1, the V gene TRBV10-3, with TRBD2 matching over 9 bases. V was clipped by 6 bases and J by 0 bases; unmatched bases: 6. The germline V gene encodes CDR1 ENHRY and CDR2 SYGVKD. The CDR3 totals 16 residues. CDR3 protein: CAIRATSGNSYNEQFF. The CDR3 DNA follows: TGTGCCATCAGGGCGACTAGCGGCAACTCCTACAATGAGCAGTTCTTC.

The V and J genes are TRBV7-9 and TRBJ2-7; the D gene could be TRBD1 or TRBD2 (5 bases each). Germline values: CDR1 SEHNR, CDR2 FQNEAQ (reference sequence). V shed 4 bases and J shed 7 bases, with 14 bases lying between them. The CDR3 length is 13 residues. The CDR3 loop is CASSSDTGGEQYF. The DNA of the CDR3 is TGTGCCAGCAGCTCCGATACAGGAGGTGAGCAGTACTTC.

The CDR3 nucleotides read TGTGCCAGCAGACCCCGGACTCGACTGAACACTGAAGCTTTCTTT. Protein sequence: CASRPRTRLNTEAFF. The chain combines TRBV6-6 with TRBJ1-1; no clear D. Germline CDR1 MNHNY, CDR2 SVGAGI (reference sequence). CDR3 size: 15 residues. The germline V and J ends were trimmed by 6 bases and 0 bases, with 14 bases remaining between them.

The chain couples TRBV7-9 to TRBJ2-2, with D maybe TRBD2 (5 bases). The CDR3 totals 13 residues. Trimming took off 4 bases at V and 5 bases at J, with 8 bases between the two ends. Germline CDR1 is SEHNR and CDR2 is FQNEAQ (reference sequence). Here the CDR3 reads CASSSGITGELFF. The DNA for the CDR3 is TGTGCCAGCAGCTCCGGGATTACCGGGGAGCTGTTTTTT.

The sample holds one count of this clonotype. V usage is TRBV5-1 and J usage is TRBJ1-3; D is unclear. Germline assignment: CDR1 SGHRS and CDR2 YFSETQ. The CDR3 has 16 residues. Trimming cost V 0 bases and J 4 bases, with 14 bases left between them. The DNA for the CDR3 is TGCGCCAGCAGCTTGGTTAACAGCCGGCAGGGAAACACCATATATTTT. This codes for CASSLVNSRQGNTIYF.

This clonotype has a handful of counts. In DNA, the CDR3 is TGTGCCTCCTTAGCGAACACCGGGGAGCTGTTTTTT. It encodes CASLANTGELFF. The chain couples TRBV2 to TRBJ2-2; D is uncertain. Germline V gene data show CDR1 as SNHLY and CDR2 as FYNNEI. The CDR3 length is 12 residues. Trimming took 11 bases from V and 0 from J, leaving 7 bases between them.